This T cell receptor (beta chain) was captured by sequencing in a study of cytomegalovirus exposure and HLA in healthy donors. Study-level information: The roughly 130 validation repertoires used the same platform as the 650 to 800 first-cohort repertoires, a later analysis reported. Study results and caveats: Among TCR beta chains, those listed as cytomegalovirus-associated numbered about 150.

The CDR3 totals 15 residues. From germline, CDR1 is SGHKS and CDR2 YYEKEE (reference sequence). With 4 bases removed from V and 1 base from J, the gap between germline ends came to 14 bases. Assay: immunoSEQ multiplex PCR; the TCRdb copy retains only in-frame clones and omits some. The sample records 130,000 to 150,000 clones, 70% to 90% being singletons. To note about this clone: The antigen remains undetermined.

The donors were in the roughly 120-subject validation cohort; that cohort was separate from the roughly 700-subject first cohort. The rearrangement uses TRBV5-5 and TRBJ2-5; D not certain. The sequence came from a woman aged 30 to 39 in good health and CMV-seropositive. Sequencing input: PBMCs. The CDR3 DNA reads as TGTGCCAGCAGCCAAAGCACTACCTCCCAAGAGACCCAGTACTTC. This translates into CASSQSTTSQETQYF.